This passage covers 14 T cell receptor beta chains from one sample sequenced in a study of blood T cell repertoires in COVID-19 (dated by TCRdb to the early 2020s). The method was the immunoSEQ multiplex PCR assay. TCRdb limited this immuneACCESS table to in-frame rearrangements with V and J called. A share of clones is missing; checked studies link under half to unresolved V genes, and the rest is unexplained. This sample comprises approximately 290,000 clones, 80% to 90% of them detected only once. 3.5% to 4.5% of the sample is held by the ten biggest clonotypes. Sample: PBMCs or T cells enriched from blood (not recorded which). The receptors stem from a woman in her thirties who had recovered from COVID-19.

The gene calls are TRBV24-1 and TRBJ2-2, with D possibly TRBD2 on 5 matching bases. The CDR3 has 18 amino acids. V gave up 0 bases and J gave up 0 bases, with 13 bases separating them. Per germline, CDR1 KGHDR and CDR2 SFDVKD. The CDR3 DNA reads TGTGCCACCAGTGATTTGGACTACAATTCCGCGAACACCGGGGAGCTGTTTTTT. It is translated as CATSDLDYNSANTGELFF.

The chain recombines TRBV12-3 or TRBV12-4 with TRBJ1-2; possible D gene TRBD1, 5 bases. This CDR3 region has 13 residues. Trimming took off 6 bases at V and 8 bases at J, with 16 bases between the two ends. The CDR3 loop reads CASRPWQGEGYTF. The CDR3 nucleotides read TGTGCCAGCAGGCCCTGGCAGGGTGAGGGCTACACCTTC.

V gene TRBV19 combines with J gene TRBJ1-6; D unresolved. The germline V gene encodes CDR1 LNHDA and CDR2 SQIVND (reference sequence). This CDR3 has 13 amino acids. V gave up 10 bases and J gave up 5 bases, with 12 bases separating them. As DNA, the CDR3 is TGTGCCACTCGTCAGAGGGATAATTCACCCCTCCACTTT. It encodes CATRQRDNSPLHF.

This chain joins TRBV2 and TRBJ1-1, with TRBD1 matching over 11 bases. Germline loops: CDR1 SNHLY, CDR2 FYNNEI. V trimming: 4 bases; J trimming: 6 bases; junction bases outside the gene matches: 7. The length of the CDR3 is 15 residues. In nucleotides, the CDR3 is TGTGCCAGCAGTGCTTATGGGACAGGGGGTGCTGAAGCTTTCTTT. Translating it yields CASSAYGTGGAEAFF.

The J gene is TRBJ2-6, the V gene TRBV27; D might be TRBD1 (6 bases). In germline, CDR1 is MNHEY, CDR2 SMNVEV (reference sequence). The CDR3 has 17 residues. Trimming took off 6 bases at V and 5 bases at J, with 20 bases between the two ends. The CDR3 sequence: CASSDRSLTDRANVLTF. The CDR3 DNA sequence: TGTGCCAGCAGCGACAGGTCCCTCACAGACCGGGCCAACGTCCTGACTTTC.

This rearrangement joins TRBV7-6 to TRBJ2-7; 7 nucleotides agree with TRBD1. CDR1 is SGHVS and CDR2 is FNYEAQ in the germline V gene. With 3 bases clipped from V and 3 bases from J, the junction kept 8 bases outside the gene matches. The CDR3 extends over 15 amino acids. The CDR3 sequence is CASSFHPGQNYEQYF. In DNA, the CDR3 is TGTGCCAGCAGCTTTCACCCGGGACAGAACTACGAGCAGTACTTC.

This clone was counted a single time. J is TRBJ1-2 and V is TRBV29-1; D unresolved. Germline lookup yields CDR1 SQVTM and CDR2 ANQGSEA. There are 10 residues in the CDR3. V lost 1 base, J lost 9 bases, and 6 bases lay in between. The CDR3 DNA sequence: TGCAGCGTTGAAGGGGCACGCTACACCTTC. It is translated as CSVEGARYTF.

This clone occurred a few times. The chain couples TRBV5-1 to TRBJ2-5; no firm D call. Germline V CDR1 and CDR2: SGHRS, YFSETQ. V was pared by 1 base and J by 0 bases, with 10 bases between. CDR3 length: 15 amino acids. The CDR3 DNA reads TGCGCCAGCAGCTTGAACACCCCGTACCAAGAGACCCAGTACTTC. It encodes CASSLNTPYQETQYF. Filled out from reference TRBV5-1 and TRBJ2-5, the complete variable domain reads KAGVTQTPRYLIKTRGQQVTLSCSPISGHRSVSWYQQTPGQGLQFLFEYFSETQRNKGNFPGRFSGRQFSNSRSEMNVSTLELGDSALYLCASSLNTPYQETQYFGPGTRLLVL.

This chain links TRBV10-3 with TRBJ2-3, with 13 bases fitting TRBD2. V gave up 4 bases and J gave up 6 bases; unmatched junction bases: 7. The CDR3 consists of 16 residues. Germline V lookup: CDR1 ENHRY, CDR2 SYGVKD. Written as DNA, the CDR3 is TGTGCCATCAGTGTAACTAGCGGGAGGGCCGGGGATACGCAGTATTTT. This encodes CAISVTSGRAGDTQYF.

CDR3 sequence reads: CASSLFGTQNTEAFF. DNA of the CDR3: TGTGCCAGCAGCTTGTTTGGGACACAGAACACTGAAGCTTTCTTT. The chain recombines TRBV5-4 with TRBJ1-1; D may be TRBD1 (6 bases). V was clipped by 1 base and J by 1 base, with 11 bases between them. The CDR3 loop spans 15 amino acids. CDR1 is SGHNT, CDR2 YYREEE, per germline (reference sequence).

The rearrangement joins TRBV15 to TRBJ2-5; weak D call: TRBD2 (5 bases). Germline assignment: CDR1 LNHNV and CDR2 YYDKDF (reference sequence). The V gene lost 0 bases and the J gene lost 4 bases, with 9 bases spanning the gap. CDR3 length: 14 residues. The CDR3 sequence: CATSRDVSGETQYF. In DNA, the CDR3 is TGTGCCACCAGCAGAGATGTAAGCGGAGAGACCCAGTACTTC.

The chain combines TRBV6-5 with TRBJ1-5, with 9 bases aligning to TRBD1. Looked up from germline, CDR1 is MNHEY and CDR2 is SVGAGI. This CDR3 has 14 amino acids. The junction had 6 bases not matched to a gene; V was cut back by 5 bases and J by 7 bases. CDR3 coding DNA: TGTGCCAGCAGTCCGCGGGGACAGGGCCAGCCCCAGCATTTT. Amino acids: CASSPRGQGQPQHF.

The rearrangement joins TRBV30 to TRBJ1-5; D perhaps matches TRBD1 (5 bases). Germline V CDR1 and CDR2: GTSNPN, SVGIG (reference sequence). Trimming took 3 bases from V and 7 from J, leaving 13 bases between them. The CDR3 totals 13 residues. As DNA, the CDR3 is TGTGCCTGGAGCCGGGAGGGGCGGCAGCCCCAGCATTTT. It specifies CAWSREGRQPQHF. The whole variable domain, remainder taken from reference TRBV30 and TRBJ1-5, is SQTIHQWPATLVQPVGSPLSLECTVEGTSNPNLYWYRQAAGRGLQLLFYSVGIGQISSEVPQNLSASRPQDRQFILSSKKLLLSDSGFYLCAWSREGRQPQHFGDGTRLSIL.

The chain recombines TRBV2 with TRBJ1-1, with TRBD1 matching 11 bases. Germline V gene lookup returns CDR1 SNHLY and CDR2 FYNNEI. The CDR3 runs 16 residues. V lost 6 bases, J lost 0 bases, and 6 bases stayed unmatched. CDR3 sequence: CASRDRGLFLNTEAFF. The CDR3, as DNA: TGTGCCAGCAGGGACAGGGGGCTATTCTTGAACACTGAAGCTTTCTTT. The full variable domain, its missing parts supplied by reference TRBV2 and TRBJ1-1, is EPEVTQTPSHQVTQMGQEVILRCVPISNHLYFYWYRQILGQKVEFLVSFYNNEISEKSEIFDDQFSVERPDGSNFTLKIRSTKLEDSAMYFCASRDRGLFLNTEAFFGQGTRLTVV.